Listed below are T cell receptor beta chains from one sample, sequenced in a study of blood T cell repertoires in COVID-19. The protocol was immunoSEQ multiplex PCR, while the TCRdb copy is restricted to in-frame clones and leaves out a portion. Seen here are 250,000 or so clones, 75% to 90% observed once, and the top ten hold roughly 1.8%. Sequenced material: peripheral blood. The source of these receptors is a man aged 30-40 years with active or convalescent COVID-19. Both conserved end residues are trimmed from each CDR3.

J: TRBJ2-7
V: TRBV7-9
CDR3: ASSSLPAYEQY

J: TRBJ2-3
V: TRBV5-1
CDR3: ASSSQGSDTQY

J: TRBJ2-2
V: TRBV7-9
CDR3: ASSLSAGFYTGELF

J: TRBJ1-1
V: TRBV27
CDR3: ASQIRTGRNTEAF

J: TRBJ1-1
V: TRBV4-1
CDR3: ASSQGTTGGGGLTEAF

J: TRBJ2-1
V: TRBV12-3/TRBV12-4
CDR3: ASSPPVYNEQF

J: TRBJ1-4
V: TRBV4-1
CDR3: ASSQQGLTNEKLF

J: TRBJ1-5
V: TRBV6-5
CDR3: ASSYSREQPQH

J: TRBJ2-3
V: TRBV2
CDR3: ASSEPAGGQDTQY

J: TRBJ2-7
V: TRBV27
CDR3: ASSLSRLWYEQY

J: TRBJ1-2
V: TRBV18
CDR3: ASFEQGSDYGYT

J: TRBJ1-5
V: TRBV30
CDR3: AWRGRPPGPTSNQPQH

J: TRBJ1-1
V: TRBV10-3
CDR3: AISEWTGVNTEAF

J: TRBJ2-1
V: TRBV13
CDR3: ASSLRVEQF

J: TRBJ2-2
V: TRBV13
CDR3: ASSLYRGHNTGELF

J: TRBJ1-1
V: TRBV6-6
CDR3: ASRDRDTEAF

J: TRBJ2-4
V: TRBV5-1
CDR3: ASSLAIDRGAKNIQY

J: TRBJ1-5
V: TRBV12-3/TRBV12-4
CDR3: ASSVNENQPQH

J: TRBJ2-7
V: TRBV5-8
CDR3: ASSLDLPGYEQY

J: TRBJ2-1
V: TRBV7-7
CDR3: ASSAAGTSLDEQF

J: TRBJ2-7
V: TRBV7-2
CDR3: ASSLGGPPYEQY

J: TRBJ1-2
V: TRBV27
CDR3: ASSPTSYGGGAYYGYT

J: TRBJ2-3
V: TRBV4-3
CDR3: ASSRSDRDTDTQY

J: TRBJ2-7
V: TRBV5-1
CDR3: ASSLGQGVYEQY

J: TRBJ1-6
V: TRBV4-1
CDR3: ASSQVTGGSSPLH

J: TRBJ1-4
V: TRBV6-5
CDR3: ATSRGVNEKLF

J: TRBJ2-2
V: TRBV5-6
CDR3: ASRPNRGLWAGELF

J: TRBJ2-5
V: TRBV12-3/TRBV12-4
CDR3: ASSLVTGETQY

J: TRBJ2-7
V: TRBV21-1
CDR3: ASSKGEGLHAHSYEQY